Sequencing of this TCR beta chain was carried out in a study of primary melanoma T cells and metastatic recurrence. Losses at the gene ends were 3 bases for V and 4 bases for J; bases not matched to a gene: 1. The CDR3 totals 16 residues. Germline lookup yields CDR1 LNHDA and CDR2 SQIVND (reference sequence). Points from the study as a whole: Suggested, not shown: primary melanomas can contain effective antitumor T cells. The tumor T-cell fraction reportedly predicted progression-free survival independently of thickness, ulceration, mitotic rate and age.

Produced via immunoSEQ multiplex PCR; TCRdb's table is partial and in-frame only. This repertoire shows about 120 clones, 60% to 80% found once; its top ten account for over 15%. With regard to this clone: What it binds is unknown.

The chain carries TRBV19 and TRBJ2-1, with 15 bases lining up with TRBD2. Sequencing used melanoma tumor tissue. The sequence came from a human donor with melanoma. The CDR3 is CASSIGTSGGYNEQFF. The CDR3 DNA is TGTGCCAGTAGTATCGGGACTAGCGGGGGGTACAATGAGCAGTTCTTC. Looking up the rest from reference TRBV19 and TRBJ2-1 gives the full variable domain: DGGITQSPKYLFRKEGQNVTLSCEQNLNHDAMYWYRQDPGQGLRLIYYSQIVNDFQKGDIAEGYSVSREKKESFPLTVTSAQKNPTAFYLCASSIGTSGGYNEQFFGPGTRLTVL.